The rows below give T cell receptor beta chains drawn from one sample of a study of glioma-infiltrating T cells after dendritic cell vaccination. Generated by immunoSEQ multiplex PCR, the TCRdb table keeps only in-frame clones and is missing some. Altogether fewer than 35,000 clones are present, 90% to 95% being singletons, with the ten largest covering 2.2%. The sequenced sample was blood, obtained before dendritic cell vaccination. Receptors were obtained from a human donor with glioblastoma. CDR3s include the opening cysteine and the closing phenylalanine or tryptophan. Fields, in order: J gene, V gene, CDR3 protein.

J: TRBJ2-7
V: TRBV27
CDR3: CASSFLDSTYSYEQYF

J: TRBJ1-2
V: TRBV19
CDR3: CASSLRAVNYGYTF

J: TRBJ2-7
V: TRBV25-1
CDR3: CASSEFGTGLSYEQYF

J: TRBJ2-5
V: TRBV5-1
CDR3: CASGKGYQETQYF

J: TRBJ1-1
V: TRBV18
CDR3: CASSLSTGSMNTEAFF

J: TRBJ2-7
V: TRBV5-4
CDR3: CASSPSGGPYLEQYF

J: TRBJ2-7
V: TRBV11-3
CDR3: CASSSGQGSNSYEQYF

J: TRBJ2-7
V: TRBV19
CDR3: CASRPTGAGYEQYF

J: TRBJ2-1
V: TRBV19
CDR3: CASSRRAVTANEQFF

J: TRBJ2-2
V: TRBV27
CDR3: CASSFEGAWAGELFF

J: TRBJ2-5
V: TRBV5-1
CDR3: CASSLKAGGGETQYF

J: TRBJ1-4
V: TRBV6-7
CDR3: CATLPKYFYTGTLYEKLFF

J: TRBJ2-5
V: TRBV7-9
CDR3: CASSSIGRQGPYQETQYF

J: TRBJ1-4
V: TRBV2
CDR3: CASKIRGTNEKLFF

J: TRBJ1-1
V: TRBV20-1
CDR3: CSAEGDTEAFF

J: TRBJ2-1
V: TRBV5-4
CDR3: CASSPPGSLQKDEQFF

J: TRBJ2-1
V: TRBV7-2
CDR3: CASSSSSGAYNEQFF

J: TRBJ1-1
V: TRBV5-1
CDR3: CASSLGGGETEAFF

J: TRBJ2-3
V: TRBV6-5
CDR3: CASSTTLAGADTQYF

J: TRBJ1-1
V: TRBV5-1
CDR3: CASSSSTGLMNTEAFF

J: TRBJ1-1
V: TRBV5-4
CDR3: CASSLGGRGVGDTEAFF

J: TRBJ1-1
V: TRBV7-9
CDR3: CASSLEQNTEAFF

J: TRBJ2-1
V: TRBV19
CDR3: CASTPLAGSNEQFF

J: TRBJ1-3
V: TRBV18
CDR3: CASSPGQGSGNTIYF